Below, 27 T cell receptor beta chains from the same sample are listed, as sequenced in a study of shared clonotypes between healthy human individuals. Sequencing used immunoSEQ multiplex PCR; TCRdb keeps in-frame clones, though not all of them. The table lists millions of clones, roughly 92% of them singletons. The sequencing sample was made of naive CD4+ T cells sorted from blood. Subset defined: CD45RA+ positively selected. The receptors stem from a young man in good health.

The rearrangement joins TRBV2 to TRBJ2-1; D is uncertain. The CDR3 totals 13 residues. Germline loops: CDR1 SNHLY, CDR2 FYNNEI. The V and J ends lost 4 bases and 3 bases respectively, with 7 bases between them. For the CDR3, the DNA is TGTGCCAGCAGTGGGACCCTCTACAATGAGCAGTTCTTC. It specifies CASSGTLYNEQFF.

The genes are TRBV28 and TRBJ2-4; possibly TRBD2 for D (7 bases). The CDR3 runs 15 residues. Germline V lookup: CDR1 MDHEN, CDR2 SYDVKM. V was trimmed by 2 bases and J by 6 bases, leaving 14 bases between them. The CDR3 DNA follows: TGTGCCAGCAGTTTAAGGGGGGGGAGGTTAAACATTCAGTACTTC. This sequence encodes CASSLRGGRLNIQYF.

The V call is TRBV5-1, the J call TRBJ2-7, with D possibly being TRBD1 or TRBD2 (7 bases each). The CDR3 contains 14 residues. The germline V gene encodes CDR1 SGHRS and CDR2 YFSETQ. Trimming stripped 4 bases from V and 5 bases from J, with 16 bases between. The CDR3 spells CASSPNPGGDEQYF. Here the CDR3 DNA reads TGCGCCAGCAGCCCCAACCCAGGGGGGGACGAGCAGTACTTC.

This clone was seen a single time. The V call is TRBV27, the J call TRBJ1-1; TRBD1 matches 8 bases. CDR1 and CDR2 from the germline V gene are MNHEY and SMNVEV (reference sequence). CDR3 length: 15 residues. V shed 6 bases and J 7 bases; nucleotides not matched to a gene: 13. CDR3 loop: CASSTLDRDNGEAFF. Here the CDR3 DNA reads TGTGCCAGCAGCACGTTGGACAGGGATAACGGTGAAGCTTTCTTT.

The count of this clone is one. The V and J genes are TRBV28 and TRBJ1-6; 8 nucleotides agree with TRBD1. The ends lost 6 bases at V and 8 bases at J; junction bases unmatched: 6. This CDR3 has 14 amino acids. Germline V lookup: CDR1 MDHEN, CDR2 SYDVKM. DNA of the CDR3: TGTGCCAGCAGCTACCAGGGGGCATATTCACCCCTCCACTTT. As protein: CASSYQGAYSPLHF.

This sequence joins TRBV29-1 and TRBJ1-2; 11 nucleotides align to TRBD1. CDR3 length: 15 residues. V lost 3 bases, J lost 6 bases, and 9 bases stayed unmatched. Looked up from germline, CDR1 is SQVTM and CDR2 is ANQGSEA. Here the CDR3 reads CSVDSAGTGGDGYTF. In DNA form, the CDR3 reads TGCAGCGTTGACTCCGCCGGGACAGGGGGAGATGGCTACACCTTC.

This chain links TRBV7-2 with TRBJ2-5; 10 nucleotides line up with TRBD1. Germline V gene sequence: CDR1 SGHTA, CDR2 FQGNSA. This CDR3 has 17 amino acids. V dropped 1 base and J dropped 5; count of bases not matched to a gene: 10. CDR3 amino acids: CASSLVGVDRGFETQYF. CDR3 nucleotides: TGTGCCAGCAGCTTAGTAGGGGTGGACAGGGGGTTTGAGACCCAGTACTTC.

The rearrangement joins TRBV2 to TRBJ1-4; D possibly corresponds to TRBD1 (6 bases). There are 13 residues in the CDR3. V lost 6 bases and J lost 8, with 13 bases in between. CDR1 SNHLY and CDR2 FYNNEI come from the germline V gene. CDR3 amino acids: CASRGGGSEKLFF. CDR3 sequence (DNA): TGTGCCAGCAGGGGTGGGGGCAGCGAAAAACTGTTTTTT.

J is TRBJ1-1 and V is TRBV5-1; D is undetermined. Trimming stripped 4 bases from V and 3 bases from J, with 13 bases between. CDR1 SGHRS and CDR2 YFSETQ come from the germline V gene. The CDR3 covers 14 residues. For the CDR3, the DNA is TGCGCCAGCAGCCTGCACGAATCGGACACTGAAGCTTTCTTT. Protein sequence: CASSLHESDTEAFF.

The chain is built from TRBV11-2 and TRBJ1-5, with TRBD1 identical over 8 bases. Per germline, CDR1 SGHAT and CDR2 FQNNGV. J was trimmed by 5 bases and V by 6 bases; bases with no gene match: 6. The CDR3 is 14 amino acids. Here the CDR3 reads CASSPGQGDQPQHF. CDR3 DNA: TGTGCCAGCAGTCCTGGACAGGGTGATCAGCCCCAGCATTTT.

This clone was recorded only once. This sequence joins TRBV7-9 and TRBJ1-4, with 7 bases identical to TRBD1. This CDR3 is 15 amino acids long. Germline CDR1 and CDR2: SEHNR and FQNEAQ (reference sequence). V lost 0 bases, J lost 7 bases, and 5 bases stayed unmatched. CDR3 sequence: CASSLARQGIEKLFF. CDR3 bases: TGTGCCAGCAGCTTAGCGCGACAGGGTATTGAAAAACTGTTTTTT.

In this sample, this clone turned up once. This rearrangement joins TRBV19 to TRBJ1-1; TRBD1 matches 7 bases. CDR3 size: 13 residues. With V trimmed by 5 bases and J by 5 bases, 5 bases remained unmatched. Germline assignment: CDR1 LNHDA and CDR2 SQIVND (reference sequence). The CDR3 region has the DNA TGTGCCAGTAGTGAGACAGGGAGGACTGAAGCTTTCTTT. Translating it yields CASSETGRTEAFF. Full variable domain (missing parts from reference TRBV19 and TRBJ1-1): DGGITQSPKYLFRKEGQNVTLSCEQNLNHDAMYWYRQDPGQGLRLIYYSQIVNDFQKGDIAEGYSVSREKKESFPLTVTSAQKNPTAFYLCASSETGRTEAFFGQGTRLTVV.

This clone appeared a single time. The chain has TRBV5-8 and TRBJ1-4; TRBD1 agrees at 8 bases. V trimming: 0 bases; J trimming: 6 bases; junction bases outside the gene matches: 4. Germline-derived CDR1 and CDR2 are SGHTS and YDEGEE. The length of the CDR3 is 15 residues. The CDR3 region has the DNA TGTGCCAGCAGCTTGGGGACAGGGTCGGATGAAAAACTGTTTTTT. It codes for CASSLGTGSDEKLFF.

The V and J genes are TRBV6-5 and TRBJ2-7; a possible D gene is TRBD1 (5 bases). The germline CDR1 and CDR2 sequences are MNHEY and SVGAGI. The CDR3 extends over 14 amino acids. V dropped 8 bases and J dropped 0 bases, with 14 bases sitting between them. CDR3 in DNA: TGTGCCAGCGCTTTGGGGCAGCACTCCTACGAGCAGTACTTC. This translates into CASALGQHSYEQYF.

The J gene is TRBJ1-1, the V gene TRBV19, with D possibly being TRBD1 (6 bases). CDR3 length: 15 amino acids. Trimming pared 6 bases from V and 7 bases from J, leaving 21 bases between. Germline V gene lookup returns CDR1 LNHDA and CDR2 SQIVND (reference sequence). CDR3 nucleotide sequence: TGTGCCAGTAGCGTCCCGGGGGCGGGGCGTTTTGAAGCTTTCTTT. Its protein product is CASSVPGAGRFEAFF.

This clone was counted between two and nine times. The J gene is TRBJ1-5, the V gene TRBV11-2; D remains ambiguous. The germline V gene encodes CDR1 SGHAT and CDR2 FQNNGV. The V end lost 2 bases, the J end lost 5 bases, and 7 bases lay between the germline ends. The CDR3 spans 13 residues. In nucleotides, the CDR3 is TGTGCCAGCAGCTTACGAGCGTATCAGCCCCAGCATTTT. It encodes CASSLRAYQPQHF.

Only one count was recorded for this clone. The J gene is TRBJ2-2, the V gene TRBV2; D gene uncertain. In germline, CDR1 is SNHLY, CDR2 FYNNEI. Trimming shortened V by 3 bases and J by 6 bases, and 14 bases separated the two germline ends. The CDR3 sequence is 15 residues long. For the CDR3, the DNA is TGTGCCAGCAGTGAGGAAACAGTGAATTCCGGGGAGCTGTTTTTT. Translated, it gives CASSEETVNSGELFF.

V gene TRBV30 combines with J gene TRBJ1-6, with 8 bases matching TRBD1. The CDR3 runs 19 residues. V lost 3 bases, J lost 4 bases, and 17 bases stayed unmatched. CDR1 and CDR2 (germline): GTSNPN, SVGIG (reference sequence). This CDR3 reads CAWRTTGDRGRGYNSPLHF. For the CDR3, the DNA is TGTGCCTGGAGGACAACAGGCGACAGGGGTAGAGGTTATAATTCACCCCTCCACTTT.

The CDR3 region is CAIRDRDGAGELFF. In nucleotides, the CDR3 is TGTGCCATCAGGGACAGGGACGGGGCCGGGGAGCTGTTTTTT. This sequence joins TRBV10-3 and TRBJ2-2; 8 bases agree with TRBD1. The CDR3 is 14 amino acids. Germline assignment: CDR1 ENHRY and CDR2 SYGVKD. J was trimmed by 6 bases and V by 6 bases; bases with no gene match: 6.

As to this clone: Other DNA sequences in this specimen translate into the identical CDR3. J is TRBJ2-5 and V is TRBV4-1, with a possible D match to TRBD2 (5 bases). Between the trimmed V and J ends, which lost 1 base and 5 bases, there was a span of 14 bases. Germline V gene data show CDR1 as MGHRA and CDR2 as YSYEKL. There are 15 residues in the CDR3. CDR3 amino acids: CASSQVGLARETQYF. The CDR3 bases are TGCGCCAGCAGCCAAGTAGGGCTAGCAAGGGAGACCCAGTACTTC.

The V and J genes are TRBV6-5 and TRBJ1-4, with D possibly TRBD1 on 6 matching bases. This CDR3 contains 16 residues. CDR1 and CDR2 from the germline V gene are MNHEY and SVGAGI. Trimming stripped 0 bases from V and 3 bases from J, with 11 bases between. The CDR3 protein is CASSYSSPGANEKLFF. Written as DNA, the CDR3 is TGTGCCAGCAGTTACTCGTCCCCAGGGGCTAATGAAAAACTGTTTTTT.

The chain links TRBV19 to TRBJ1-3; 10 bases map to TRBD1. V gave up 6 bases and J gave up 7 bases; unmatched junction bases: 6. Germline loops: CDR1 LNHDA, CDR2 SQIVND (reference sequence). The CDR3 is 14 residues long. CDR3 sequence (DNA): TGTGCCAGTAGGAGGGACAGGGGAAGGAACACCATATATTTT. Translated, it gives CASRRDRGRNTIYF.

This clone was observed once. The chain recombines TRBV7-2 with TRBJ2-1; D uncertain. The germline V gene has CDR1 SGHTA and CDR2 FQGNSA. Trimming stripped 3 bases from V and 6 bases from J, with 15 bases between. The CDR3 runs to 15 residues. The CDR3 nucleotides are TGTGCCAGCAGCTTCCGCTGGACGAGATTCAATGAGCAGTTCTTC. It specifies CASSFRWTRFNEQFF. Combining the CDR3 with reference TRBV7-2 and TRBJ2-1 gives the whole variable domain GAGVSQSPSNKVTEKGKDVELRCDPISGHTALYWYRQSLGQGLEFLIYFQGNSAPDKSGLPSDRFSAERTGGSVSTLTIQRTQQEDSAVYLCASSFRWTRFNEQFFGPGTRLTVL.

The V and J genes are TRBV2 and TRBJ1-5, with 7 bases lining up with TRBD1. V lost 2 bases and J lost 4; bases outside the gene matches: 5. CDR1 and CDR2 (germline): SNHLY, FYNNEI. The CDR3 covers 15 residues. The chain's CDR3 is CASSELGTVNQPQHF. The CDR3 DNA is TGTGCCAGCAGTGAATTGGGGACAGTTAATCAGCCCCAGCATTTT.

The chain links TRBV7-9 to TRBJ2-4; 9 bases map to TRBD1. The CDR3 loop spans 13 amino acids. Germline assignment: CDR1 SEHNR and CDR2 FQNEAQ (reference sequence). J lost 8 bases, V lost 4 bases, and 3 bases had no gene match. CDR3 protein: CASSSGQGYIQYF. Here the CDR3 DNA reads TGTGCCAGCAGCTCGGGACAGGGATACATTCAGTACTTC.

This rearrangement joins TRBV18 to TRBJ1-2, with 12 bases matching TRBD1. The germline CDR1 and CDR2 sequences are KGHSH and LQKENI. This CDR3 comprises 17 residues. The trim removed 5 bases at V and 0 bases at J, leaving 7 bases unmatched. The DNA of the CDR3 is TGTGCCAGCTCAAACCGGGACAGGGGGCCTCCTAACTATGGCTACACCTTC. Encoded protein: CASSNRDRGPPNYGYTF. Combining the CDR3 with reference TRBV18 and TRBJ1-2 gives the whole variable domain NAGVMQNPRHLVRRRGQEARLRCSPMKGHSHVYWYRQLPEEGLKFMVYLQKENIIDESGMPKERFSAEFPKEGPSILRIQQVVRGDSAAYFCASSNRDRGPPNYGYTFGSGTRLTVV.

This chain joins TRBV9 and TRBJ1-1, with unresolved D. CDR1 is SGDLS and CDR2 is YYNGEE in the germline V gene. CDR3 length equals 15 residues. The V end was cut by 2 bases, the J end by 4 bases, with 15 bases between. As DNA, the CDR3 is TGTGCCAGCAGCGTCGATCCCGGGGTTATCACTGAAGCTTTCTTT. Translated: CASSVDPGVITEAFF.